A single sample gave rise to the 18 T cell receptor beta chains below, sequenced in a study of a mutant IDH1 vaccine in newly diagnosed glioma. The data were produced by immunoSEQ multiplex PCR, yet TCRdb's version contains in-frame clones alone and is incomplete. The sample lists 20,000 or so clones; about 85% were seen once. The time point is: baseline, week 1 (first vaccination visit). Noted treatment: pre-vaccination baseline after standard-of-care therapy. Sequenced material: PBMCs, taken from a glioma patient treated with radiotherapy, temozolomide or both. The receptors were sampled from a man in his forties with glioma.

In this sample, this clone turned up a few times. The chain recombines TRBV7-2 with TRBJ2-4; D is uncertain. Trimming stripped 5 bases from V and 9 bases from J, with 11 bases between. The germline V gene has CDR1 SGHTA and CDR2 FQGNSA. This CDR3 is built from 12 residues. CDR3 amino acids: CASSQLGSIQYF. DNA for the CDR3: TGTGCCAGCAGCCAATTAGGCAGCATTCAGTACTTC.

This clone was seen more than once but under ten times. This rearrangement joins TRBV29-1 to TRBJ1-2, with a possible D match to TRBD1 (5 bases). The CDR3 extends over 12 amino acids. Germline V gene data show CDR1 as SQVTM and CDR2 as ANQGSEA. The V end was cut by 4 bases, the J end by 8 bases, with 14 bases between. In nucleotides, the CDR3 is TGCAGCGTTGGTCGGGGGGTTGCAGGCTACACCTTC. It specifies CSVGRGVAGYTF.

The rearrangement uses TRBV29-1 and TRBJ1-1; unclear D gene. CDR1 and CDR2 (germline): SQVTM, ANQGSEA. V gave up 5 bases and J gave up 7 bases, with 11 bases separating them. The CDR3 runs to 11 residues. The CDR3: CSVSPSIEAFF. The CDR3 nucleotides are TGCAGCGTTTCCCCCAGTATTGAAGCTTTCTTT.

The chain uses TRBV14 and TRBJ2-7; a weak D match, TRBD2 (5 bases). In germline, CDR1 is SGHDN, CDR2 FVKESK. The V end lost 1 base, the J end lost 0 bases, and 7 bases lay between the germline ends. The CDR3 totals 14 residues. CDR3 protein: CASSQAGVSYEQYF. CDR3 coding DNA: TGTGCCAGCAGCCAAGCCGGGGTCTCCTACGAGCAGTACTTC.

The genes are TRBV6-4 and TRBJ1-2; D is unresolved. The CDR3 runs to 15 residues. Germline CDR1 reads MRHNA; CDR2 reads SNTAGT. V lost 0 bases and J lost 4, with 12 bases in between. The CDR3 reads CASSDSPWARYGYTF. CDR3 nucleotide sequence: TGTGCCAGCAGTGACTCGCCGTGGGCCCGCTATGGCTACACCTTC.

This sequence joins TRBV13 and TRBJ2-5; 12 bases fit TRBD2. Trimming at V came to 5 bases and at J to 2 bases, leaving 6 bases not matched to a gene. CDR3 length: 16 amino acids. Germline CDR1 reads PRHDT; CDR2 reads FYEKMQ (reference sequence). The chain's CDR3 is CASSARTSGIQETQYF. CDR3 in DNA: TGTGCCAGCAGCGCTAGGACTAGCGGGATACAAGAGACCCAGTACTTC.

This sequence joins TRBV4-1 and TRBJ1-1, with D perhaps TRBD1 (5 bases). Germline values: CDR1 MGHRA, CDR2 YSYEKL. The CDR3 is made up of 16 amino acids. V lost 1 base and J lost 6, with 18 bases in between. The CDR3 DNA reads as TGCGCCAGCAGCCAAGCCCTAACTCCGGGGGGACCTGAAGCTTTCTTT. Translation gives CASSQALTPGGPEAFF.

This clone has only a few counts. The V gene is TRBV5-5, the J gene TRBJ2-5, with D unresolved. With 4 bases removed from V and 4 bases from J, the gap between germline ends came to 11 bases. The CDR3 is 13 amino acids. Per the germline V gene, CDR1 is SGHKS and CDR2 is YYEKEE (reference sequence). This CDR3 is CASSTDQVETQYF. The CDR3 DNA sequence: TGTGCCAGCAGCACCGACCAAGTAGAGACCCAGTACTTC.

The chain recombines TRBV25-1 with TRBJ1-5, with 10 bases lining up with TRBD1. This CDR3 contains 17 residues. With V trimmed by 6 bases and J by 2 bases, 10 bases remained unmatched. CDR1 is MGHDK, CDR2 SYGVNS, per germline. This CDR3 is CASSPAGGQGGNQPQHF. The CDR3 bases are TGTGCCAGCAGCCCTGCAGGTGGACAGGGGGGCAATCAGCCCCAGCATTTT. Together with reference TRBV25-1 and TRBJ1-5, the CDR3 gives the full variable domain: EADIYQTPRYLVIGTGKKITLECSQTMGHDKMYWYQQDPGMELHLIHYSYGVNSTEKGDLSSESTVSRIRTEHFPLTLESARPSHTSQYLCASSPAGGQGGNQPQHFGDGTRLSIL.

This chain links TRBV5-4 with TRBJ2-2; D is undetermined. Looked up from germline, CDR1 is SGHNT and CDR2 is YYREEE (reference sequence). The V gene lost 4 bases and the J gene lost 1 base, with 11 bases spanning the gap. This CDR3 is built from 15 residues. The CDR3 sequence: CASSGTDVNTGELFF. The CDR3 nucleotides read TGTGCCAGCAGCGGAACGGACGTGAACACCGGGGAGCTGTTTTTT.

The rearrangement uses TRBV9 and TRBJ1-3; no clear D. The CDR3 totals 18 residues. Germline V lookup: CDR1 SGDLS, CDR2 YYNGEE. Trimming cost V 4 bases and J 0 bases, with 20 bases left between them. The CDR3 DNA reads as TGTGCCAGCAGCCCAAGCCGGATTGGCCTAAACTCTGGAAACACCATATATTTT. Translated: CASSPSRIGLNSGNTIYF.

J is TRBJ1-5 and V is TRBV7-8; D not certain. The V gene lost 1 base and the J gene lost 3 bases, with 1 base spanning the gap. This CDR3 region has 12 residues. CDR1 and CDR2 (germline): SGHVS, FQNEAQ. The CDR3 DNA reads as TGTGCCAGCAGCTTAGACAATCAGCCCCAGCATTTT. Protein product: CASSLDNQPQHF.

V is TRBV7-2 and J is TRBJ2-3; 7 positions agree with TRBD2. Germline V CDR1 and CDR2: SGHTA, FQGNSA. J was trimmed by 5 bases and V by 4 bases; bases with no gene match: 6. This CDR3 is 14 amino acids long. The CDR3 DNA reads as TGTGCCAGCAGCTACGGACTAGAAGGAGATACGCAGTATTTT. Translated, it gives CASSYGLEGDTQYF. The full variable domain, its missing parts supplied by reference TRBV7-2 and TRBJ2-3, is GAGVSQSPSNKVTEKGKDVELRCDPISGHTALYWYRQSLGQGLEFLIYFQGNSAPDKSGLPSDRFSAERTGGSVSTLTIQRTQQEDSAVYLCASSYGLEGDTQYFGPGTRLTVL.

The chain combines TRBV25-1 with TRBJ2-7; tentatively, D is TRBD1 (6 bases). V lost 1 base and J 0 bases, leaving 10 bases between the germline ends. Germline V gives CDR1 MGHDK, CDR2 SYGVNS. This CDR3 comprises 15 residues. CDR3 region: CASSELGRGSYEQYF. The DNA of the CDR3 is TGTGCCAGCAGTGAATTGGGCAGGGGCTCCTACGAGCAGTACTTC.

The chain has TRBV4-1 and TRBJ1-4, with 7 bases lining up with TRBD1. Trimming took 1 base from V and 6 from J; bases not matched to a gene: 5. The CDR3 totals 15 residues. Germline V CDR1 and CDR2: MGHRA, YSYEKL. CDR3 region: CASSQVFDRDEKLFF. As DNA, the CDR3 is TGCGCCAGCAGCCAAGTGTTCGACAGGGATGAAAAACTGTTTTTT.

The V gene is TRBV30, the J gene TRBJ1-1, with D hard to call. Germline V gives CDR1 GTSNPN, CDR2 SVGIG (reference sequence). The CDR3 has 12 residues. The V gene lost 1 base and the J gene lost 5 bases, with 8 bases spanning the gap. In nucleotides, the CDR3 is TGTGCCTGGAGTGGCGGGCCAACTGAAGCTTTCTTT. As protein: CAWSGGPTEAFF.

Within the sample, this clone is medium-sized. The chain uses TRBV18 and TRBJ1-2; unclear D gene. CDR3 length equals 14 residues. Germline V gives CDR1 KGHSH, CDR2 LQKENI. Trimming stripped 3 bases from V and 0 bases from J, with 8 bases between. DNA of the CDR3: TGTGCCAGCTCACCTTACAGAGCTAACTATGGCTACACCTTC. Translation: CASSPYRANYGYTF.

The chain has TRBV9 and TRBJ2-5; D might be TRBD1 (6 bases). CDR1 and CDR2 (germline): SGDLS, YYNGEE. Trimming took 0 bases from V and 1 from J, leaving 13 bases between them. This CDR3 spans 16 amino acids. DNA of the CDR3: TGTGCCAGCAGCGTAGGCCCTCAGGGGAGCCAAGAGACCCAGTACTTC. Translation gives CASSVGPQGSQETQYF.